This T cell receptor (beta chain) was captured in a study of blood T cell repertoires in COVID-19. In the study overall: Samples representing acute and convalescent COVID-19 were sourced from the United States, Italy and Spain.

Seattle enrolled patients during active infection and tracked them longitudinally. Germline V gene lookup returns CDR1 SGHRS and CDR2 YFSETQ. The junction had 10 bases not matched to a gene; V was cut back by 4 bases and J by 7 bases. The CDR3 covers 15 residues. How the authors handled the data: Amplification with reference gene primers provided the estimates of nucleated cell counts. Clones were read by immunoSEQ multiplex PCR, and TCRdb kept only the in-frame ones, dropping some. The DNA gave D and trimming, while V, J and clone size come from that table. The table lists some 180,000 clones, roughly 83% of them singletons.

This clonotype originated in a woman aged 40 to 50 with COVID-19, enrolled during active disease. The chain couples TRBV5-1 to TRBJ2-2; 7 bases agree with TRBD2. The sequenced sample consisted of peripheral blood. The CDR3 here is CASSGGLEGIGELFF. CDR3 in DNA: TGCGCCAGCAGCGGAGGACTAGAAGGGATCGGGGAGCTGTTTTTT.